One and the same sample provided the 21 T cell receptor beta chains below, sequenced in a study of blood T cell repertoires in COVID-19. Data came from immunoSEQ multiplex PCR; TCRdb stores just in-frame clones and leaves some out. In the table there are around 150,000 clones, approximately 84% of which are singletons. Sequencing was done on a sample of peripheral blood. These receptors were collected from an older man with acute or convalescent COVID-19.

The chain is built from TRBV5-1 and TRBJ1-5; D is possibly TRBD1 (6 bases). The CDR3 contains 14 residues. Trimming pared 5 bases from V and 2 bases from J, leaving 11 bases between. Per germline, CDR1 SGHRS and CDR2 YFSETQ. The CDR3 coding sequence is TGCGCCAGCAGTTCAGGGGATGGCAATCAGCCCCAGCATTTT. Protein: CASSSGDGNQPQHF.

The chain is built from TRBV4-2 and TRBJ1-1; 9 positions agree with TRBD1. CDR3 length: 16 amino acids. V gave up 7 bases and J gave up 5 bases; unmatched junction bases: 14. Germline V lookup: CDR1 LGHNA, CDR2 YNFKEQ. CDR3 residues: CASNSGGAGTGTEAFF. DNA for the CDR3: TGTGCCAGCAATTCAGGAGGGGCCGGGACAGGGACTGAAGCTTTCTTT.

The V call is TRBV30, the J call TRBJ2-5; the match to TRBD2 covers 8 bases. J lost 5 bases, V lost 2 bases, and 16 bases had no gene match. Germline assignment: CDR1 GTSNPN and CDR2 SVGIG (reference sequence). CDR3 length equals 17 residues. The CDR3 region is CAWSPGTRLIKGETQYF. The CDR3 nucleotides are TGTGCCTGGAGTCCCGGGACTAGACTAATTAAGGGGGAGACCCAGTACTTC.

The J gene is TRBJ2-7, the V gene TRBV11-2, with 7 bases aligning to TRBD1. J was trimmed by 3 bases and V by 0 bases; bases with no gene match: 5. The CDR3 has 15 amino acids. CDR1 and CDR2 (germline): SGHAT, FQNNGV. The chain's CDR3 is CASSLDQGQFYEQYF. In nucleotides, the CDR3 is TGTGCCAGCAGCTTAGATCAGGGACAGTTCTACGAGCAGTACTTC.

A single count supports this clone. V is TRBV9 and J is TRBJ2-2; the D gene is possibly TRBD2 (5 bases). V was cut by 0 bases and J by 3 bases, with 9 bases left in between. This CDR3 spans 15 amino acids. Germline V gene sequence: CDR1 SGDLS, CDR2 YYNGEE. CDR3 in amino acids: CASSVGGGYTGELFF. CDR3 bases: TGTGCCAGCAGCGTAGGAGGAGGTTACACCGGGGAGCTGTTTTTT.

J is TRBJ2-7 and V is TRBV3-1 (or the pseudogene TRBV3-2); 10 bases are a match to TRBD2. Trimming took 3 bases from V and 6 from J; bases not matched to a gene: 8. Germline assignment: CDR1 LGHDT and CDR2 YNNKEL (reference sequence). The length of the CDR3 is 15 residues. The CDR3 nucleotides read TGTGCCAGCAGCCAGACCGCTAGCGGGAGCTTCGAGCAGTACTTC. Translation gives CASSQTASGSFEQYF.

The chain combines TRBV5-5 with TRBJ2-3; the match to TRBD2 covers 7 bases. V was clipped by 0 bases and J by 5 bases; unmatched bases: 3. The CDR3 consists of 14 residues. Germline V gene lookup returns CDR1 SGHKS and CDR2 YYEKEE (reference sequence). The CDR3 bases are TGTGCCAGCAGCTTGGACTGGGGGGGAGATACGCAGTATTTT. Translated, it gives CASSLDWGGDTQYF.

This chain connects TRBV2 to TRBJ1-2, with TRBD1 identical over 10 bases. Germline V gene lookup returns CDR1 SNHLY and CDR2 FYNNEI. The CDR3 is 17 amino acids. After removal of 4 bases from V and 0 bases from J, the junction contained 8 bases not matched to a gene. Here the CDR3 DNA reads TGTGCCAGCAGTGTGACAGGGGGCGCCCAGGCTAACTATGGCTACACCTTC. The encoded protein is CASSVTGGAQANYGYTF.

The gene calls are TRBV18 and TRBJ1-6; D unresolved. V was clipped by 3 bases and J by 8 bases, with 8 bases between them. Germline V gene data show CDR1 as KGHSH and CDR2 as LQKENI. The CDR3 is made up of 13 amino acids. CDR3 in DNA: TGTGCCAGCTCACCCGCGCGTTATTCACCCCTCCACTTT. Translated, it gives CASSPARYSPLHF. Full variable domain (missing parts from reference TRBV18 and TRBJ1-6): NAGVMQNPRHLVRRRGQEARLRCSPMKGHSHVYWYRQLPEEGLKFMVYLQKENIIDESGMPKERFSAEFPKEGPSILRIQQVVRGDSAAYFCASSPARYSPLHFGNGTRLTVT.

The chain has TRBV10-1 and TRBJ1-2, with unresolved D. Trimming removed 6 bases from V and 5 bases from J, with 13 bases in between. The germline CDR1 and CDR2 sequences are WNHNN and SYGVQD (reference sequence). The CDR3 is 13 residues long. CDR3 region: CASSYFREYGYTF. The CDR3, as DNA: TGCGCCAGCAGCTATTTTAGAGAGTATGGCTACACCTTC.

The chain recombines TRBV27 with TRBJ1-1; D remains ambiguous. V shed 5 bases and J shed 6 bases, with 13 bases lying between them. Germline V gives CDR1 MNHEY, CDR2 SMNVEV (reference sequence). The CDR3 length is 13 residues. The CDR3 DNA reads TGTGCCAGCAGTCCGCGTGGTATATCTGAAGCTTTCTTT. This gives the protein CASSPRGISEAFF.

CDR3 amino acids: CASSLRGQGFYSNQPQHF. In DNA form, the CDR3 reads TGTGCCAGCAGCTTAAGAGGGCAGGGGTTTTATAGCAATCAGCCCCAGCATTTT. V gene TRBV7-8 combines with J gene TRBJ1-5; the D gene is possibly TRBD1 (6 bases). From germline, CDR1 is SGHVS and CDR2 FQNEAQ. Between the trimmed V and J ends, which lost 2 bases and 0 bases, there was a span of 17 bases. The length of the CDR3 is 18 residues. Complete variable domain (other parts from reference TRBV7-8 and TRBJ1-5): GAGVSQSPRYKVAKRGQDVALRCDPISGHVSLFWYQQALGQGPEFLTYFQNEAQLDKSGLPSDRFFAERPEGSVSTLKIQRTQQEDSAVYLCASSLRGQGFYSNQPQHFGDGTRLSIL.

The chain couples TRBV3-1 (or the pseudogene TRBV3-2) to TRBJ2-7, with TRBD1 matching 10 bases. Trimming at V came to 4 bases and at J to 2 bases, leaving 8 bases not matched to a gene. CDR3 length: 16 residues. CDR1 LGHDT and CDR2 YNNKEL come from the germline V gene (reference sequence). The chain's CDR3 is CASSRPGTGDPYEQYF. The CDR3 nucleotides are TGTGCCAGCAGCCGGCCGGGGACAGGGGACCCCTACGAGCAGTACTTC.

The gene calls are TRBV5-1 and TRBJ2-1; TRBD2 aligns across 8 bases. V lost 4 bases to trimming and J lost 8 bases; unmatched junction nucleotides: 17. Germline V gene data show CDR1 as SGHRS and CDR2 as YFSETQ. The length of the CDR3 is 17 residues. CDR3 in amino acids: CASSIISGTSVGDEQFF. The CDR3 DNA reads as TGCGCCAGCAGCATAATAAGCGGGACTAGTGTCGGCGATGAGCAGTTCTTC.

The rearrangement joins TRBV7-3 to TRBJ1-6; D remains ambiguous. The CDR3 spans 15 residues. V gave up 0 bases and J gave up 8 bases, with 11 bases separating them. Germline-derived CDR1 and CDR2 are SGHTA and FQGTGA. The CDR3 is CASSLTPPEDSPLHF. The DNA of the CDR3 is TGTGCCAGCAGCTTAACGCCTCCGGAGGATTCACCCCTCCACTTT.

The V gene is TRBV27, the J gene TRBJ2-5, with TRBD2 identical over 9 bases. Germline V lookup: CDR1 MNHEY, CDR2 SMNVEV (reference sequence). The junction had 5 bases not matched to a gene; V was cut back by 4 bases and J by 5 bases. CDR3 length: 14 residues. CDR3 sequence reads: CASSSTAGGETQYF. The CDR3 DNA reads TGTGCCAGCAGTTCAACCGCGGGGGGGGAGACCCAGTACTTC.

CDR3 amino acids: CASSLRGTGSGNTIYF. CDR3 nucleotides: TGTGCCAGCAGCTTGCGGGGGACCGGCTCTGGAAACACCATATATTTT. The chain employs TRBV5-6 and TRBJ1-3, with a possible D match to TRBD1 (5 bases). The germline V gene encodes CDR1 SGHDT and CDR2 YYEEEE. The CDR3 is 16 amino acids. V lost 1 base to trimming and J lost 0 bases, with 11 bases between them.

This rearrangement joins TRBV5-1 to TRBJ2-3, with D possibly TRBD2 on 6 matching bases. The length of the CDR3 is 14 residues. V lost 3 bases and J lost 3, with 11 bases in between. Germline V gene sequence: CDR1 SGHRS, CDR2 YFSETQ. The CDR3 reads CASSSGRGTDTQYF. In nucleotides, the CDR3 is TGCGCCAGCAGCTCTGGCCGGGGGACAGATACGCAGTATTTT.

This chain joins TRBV6-1 and TRBJ1-5; D is uncertain. CDR3 size: 12 residues. V dropped 2 bases and J dropped 5 bases, with 4 bases sitting between them. CDR1 is MNHNS and CDR2 is SASEGT in the germline V gene. DNA of the CDR3: TGTGCCAGCAGTGAACGGGATCAGCCCCAGCATTTT. The encoded protein is CASSERDQPQHF.

The rearrangement links TRBV19 to TRBJ2-4; 7 positions agree with TRBD1. This CDR3 spans 14 amino acids. V dropped 6 bases and J dropped 10; count of bases not matched to a gene: 12. CDR1 LNHDA and CDR2 SQIVND come from the germline V gene (reference sequence). CDR3 sequence (DNA): TGTGCCAGTAGCCAGACAGGGTCCCAGGGGATTCAGTACTTC. It specifies CASSQTGSQGIQYF.

Here the CDR3 DNA reads TGTGCCAGTAGTATTCAGCGGATGAACACTGAAGCTTTCTTT. Its protein is CASSIQRMNTEAFF. The J gene is TRBJ1-1, the V gene TRBV19, with D uncertain. The V end was cut by 3 bases, the J end by 0 bases, with 8 bases between. Looked up from germline, CDR1 is LNHDA and CDR2 is SQIVND (reference sequence). The CDR3 is 14 amino acids. Full variable domain (remainder filled in from reference TRBV19 and TRBJ1-1): DGGITQSPKYLFRKEGQNVTLSCEQNLNHDAMYWYRQDPGQGLRLIYYSQIVNDFQKGDIAEGYSVSREKKESFPLTVTSAQKNPTAFYLCASSIQRMNTEAFFGQGTRLTVV.